This TCR beta chain is drawn from a study of blood T cell repertoires in COVID-19. TCRdb's copy holds only in-frame clones and misses some; the assay was immunoSEQ multiplex PCR. The sample contains 200,000 to 300,000 clones, about nine tenths of which appear only once. Trimming removed 4 bases from V and 7 bases from J, with 14 bases in between. The CDR3 consists of 14 residues. In germline, CDR1 is SNHLY, CDR2 FYNNEI. Someone with COVID-19 had been met by exposed participants within 2 weeks before study entry. What was sequenced was PBMCs or T cells enriched from blood (not recorded which). The gene calls are TRBV2 and TRBJ1-5; TRBD1 is a possible D gene (5 bases). This clonotype originated in a man aged 45-60 years who had been exposed to COVID-19. The CDR3 protein is CASSAPTQGQPQHF. The CDR3 DNA follows: TGTGCCAGCAGTGCGCCCACTCAGGGACAGCCCCAGCATTTT.